This T cell receptor beta chain was recovered during a study of T cell repertoires and HLA-DP antigens. Study-level information: Donor ages ranged from 18-to-29 to 60-to-69; a couple of men, one woman.

After approximately 16 days, CD4+ cells were restimulated more than 20 h with the same allogeneic DPB1. Stimulation used HeLa cells expressing transduced HLA-DPA1/DPB1, HLA-DM, invariant chain and CD80. The CDR3 runs 13 residues. The V end lost 3 bases, the J end lost 1 base, and 6 bases lay between the germline ends. The germline V gene encodes CDR1 KGHSH and CDR2 LQKENI. The PCR primers covered 54 TRBV and 13 TRBJ segments. Produced via immunoSEQ multiplex PCR; TCRdb's table is partial and in-frame only. Here the sample spans 1,500 to 2,000 clones, under 80% being singletons. The receptor was derived from a man aged 50 to 59 in good health and CMV-seronegative. The sequenced sample consisted of CD137- CD4+ T cells from cultured PBMCs. This chain joins TRBV18 and TRBJ2-5, with no clear D. The CDR3 is CASSPPFQETQYF. CDR3 nucleotide sequence: TGTGCCAGCTCACCTCCATTCCAAGAGACCCAGTACTTC.